This TCR beta chain was sequenced for a study of Ad26.COV2.S vaccination and SARS-CoV-2 variants. Looking at the study overall: Intramuscularly, Ad26.COV2.S was given either once or twice, 56 days apart. Study-level points and caveats: Spike-specific responses of CD8+ and CD4+ T cells were reported to display substantial breadth after vaccination.

A word on this clone: The antigen remains undetermined.

Stated treatment: around 19 received Ad26.COV2.S at low or high dose, single or two shots; 5 received placebo; per-sample allocation not given. Day 63 after the first vaccine or placebo injection was the time point for sampling. Assay used: immunoSEQ multiplex PCR; TCRdb lists only in-frame clones, some missing. The table lists 300,000 to 350,000 clones, 90% of them singletons, with around 5.5% in the top ten. This clonotype originated in a person aged 18-60 years who received the Ad26.COV2.S COVID-19 vaccine or a placebo. The sequencing used peripheral blood, collected in a trial of Ad26.COV2.S vaccine versus placebo.

This chain's CDR3 is CASTNRDNHQPQHF. The CDR3 DNA reads as TGTGCCAGCACAAACCGGGACAATCATCAGCCCCAGCATTTT. The chain is built from TRBV6-6 and TRBJ1-5; a weak D match, TRBD1 (6 bases). CDR1 and CDR2 from the germline V gene are MNHNY and SVGAGI (reference sequence). V was cut by 7 bases and J by 5 bases, with 15 bases left in between. The CDR3 contains 14 residues.